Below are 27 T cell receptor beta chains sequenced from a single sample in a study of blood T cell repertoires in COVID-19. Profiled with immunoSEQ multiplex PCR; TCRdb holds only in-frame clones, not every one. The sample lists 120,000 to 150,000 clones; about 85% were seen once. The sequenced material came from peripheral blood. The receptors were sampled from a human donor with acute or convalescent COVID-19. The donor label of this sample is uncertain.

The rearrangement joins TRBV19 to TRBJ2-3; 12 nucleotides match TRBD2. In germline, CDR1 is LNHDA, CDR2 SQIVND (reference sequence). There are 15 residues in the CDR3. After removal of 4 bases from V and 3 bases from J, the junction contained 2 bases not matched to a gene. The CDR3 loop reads CASSRTSGVTDTQYF. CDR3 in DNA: TGTGCCAGTAGTAGGACTAGCGGGGTAACAGATACGCAGTATTTT.

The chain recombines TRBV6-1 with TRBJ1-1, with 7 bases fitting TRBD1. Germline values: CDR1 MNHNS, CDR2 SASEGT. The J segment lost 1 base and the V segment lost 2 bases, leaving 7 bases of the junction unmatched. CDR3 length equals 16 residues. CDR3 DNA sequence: TGTGCCAGCAGTGAACGATCGGCAGGGGGGAACACTGAAGCTTTCTTT. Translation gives CASSERSAGGNTEAFF.

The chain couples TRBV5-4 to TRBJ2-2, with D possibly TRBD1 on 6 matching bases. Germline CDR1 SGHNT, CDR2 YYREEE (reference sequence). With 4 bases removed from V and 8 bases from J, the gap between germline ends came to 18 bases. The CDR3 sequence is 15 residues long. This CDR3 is CASSRRQATPGELFF. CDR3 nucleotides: TGTGCCAGCAGCCGGCGACAGGCAACACCGGGGGAGCTGTTTTTT.

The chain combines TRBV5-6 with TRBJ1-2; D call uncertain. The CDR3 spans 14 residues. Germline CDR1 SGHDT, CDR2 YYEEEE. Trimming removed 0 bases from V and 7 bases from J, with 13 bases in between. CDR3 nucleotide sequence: TGTGCCAGCAGCTTGGATGCCGGTTCGGGTGGCTACACCTTC. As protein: CASSLDAGSGGYTF.

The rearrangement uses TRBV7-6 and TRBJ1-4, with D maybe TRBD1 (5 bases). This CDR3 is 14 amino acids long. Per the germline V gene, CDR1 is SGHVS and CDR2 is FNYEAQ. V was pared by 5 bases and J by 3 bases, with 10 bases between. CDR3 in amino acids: CASSRDFSNEKLFF. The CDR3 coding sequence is TGTGCCAGCAGCCGGGACTTTTCTAATGAAAAACTGTTTTTT.

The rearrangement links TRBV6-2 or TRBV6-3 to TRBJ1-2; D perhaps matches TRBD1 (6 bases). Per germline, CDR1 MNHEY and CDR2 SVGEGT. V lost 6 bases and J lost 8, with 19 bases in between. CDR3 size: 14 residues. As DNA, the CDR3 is TGTGCCAGCAGCACACTCACGGGACATCAAGGCTACACCTTC. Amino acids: CASSTLTGHQGYTF.

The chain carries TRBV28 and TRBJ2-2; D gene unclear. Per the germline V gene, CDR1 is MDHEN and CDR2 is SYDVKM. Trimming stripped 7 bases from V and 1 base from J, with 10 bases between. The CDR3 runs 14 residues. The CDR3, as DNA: TGTGCCAGCACTGAACACATGAACACCGGGGAGCTGTTTTTT. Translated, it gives CASTEHMNTGELFF.

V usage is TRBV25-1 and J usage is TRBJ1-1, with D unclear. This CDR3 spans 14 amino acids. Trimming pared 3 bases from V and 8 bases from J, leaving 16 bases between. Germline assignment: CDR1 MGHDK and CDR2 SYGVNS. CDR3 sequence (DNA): TGTGCCAGCAGTGATGATCGGGGAACATCCGAAGCTTTCTTT. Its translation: CASSDDRGTSEAFF.

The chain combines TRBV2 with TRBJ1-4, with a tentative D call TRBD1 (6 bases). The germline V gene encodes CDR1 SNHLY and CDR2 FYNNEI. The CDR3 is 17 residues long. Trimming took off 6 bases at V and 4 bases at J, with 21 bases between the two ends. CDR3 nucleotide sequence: TGTGCCAGCAGATACCTTACAGGGATGGGGGATAATGAAAAACTGTTTTTT. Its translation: CASRYLTGMGDNEKLFF.

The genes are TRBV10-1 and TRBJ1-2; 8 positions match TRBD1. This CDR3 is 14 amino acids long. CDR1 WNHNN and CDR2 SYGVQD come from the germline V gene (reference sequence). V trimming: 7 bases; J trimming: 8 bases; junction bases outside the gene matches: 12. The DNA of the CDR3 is TGCGCCAGCAATGGACAGGGACCGTTGGGGGGCTACACCTTC. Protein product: CASNGQGPLGGYTF.

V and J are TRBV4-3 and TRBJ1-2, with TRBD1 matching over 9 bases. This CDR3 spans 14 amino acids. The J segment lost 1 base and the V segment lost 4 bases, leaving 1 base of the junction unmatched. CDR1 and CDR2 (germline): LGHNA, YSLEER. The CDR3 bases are TGCGCCAGCAGCCTGGACAGGGGTAACTATGGCTACACCTTC. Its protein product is CASSLDRGNYGYTF.

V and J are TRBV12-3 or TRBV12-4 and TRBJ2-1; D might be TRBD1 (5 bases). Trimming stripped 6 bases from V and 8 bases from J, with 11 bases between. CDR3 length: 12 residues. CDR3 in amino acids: CASSRANDEQFF. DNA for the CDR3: TGTGCCAGCAGCAGGGCCAACGATGAGCAGTTCTTC.

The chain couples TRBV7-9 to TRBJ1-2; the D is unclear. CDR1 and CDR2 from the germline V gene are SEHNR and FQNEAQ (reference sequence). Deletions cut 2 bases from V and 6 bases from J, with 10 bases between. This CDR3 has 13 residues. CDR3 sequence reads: CASSLPSAHGYTF. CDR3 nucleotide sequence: TGTGCCAGCAGCTTACCTAGCGCACATGGCTACACCTTC. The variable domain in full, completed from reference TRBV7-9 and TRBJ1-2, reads DTGVSQNPRHKITKRGQNVTFRCDPISEHNRLYWYRQTLGQGPEFLTYFQNEAQLEKSRLLSDRFSAERPKGSFSTLEIQRTEQGDSAMYLCASSLPSAHGYTFGSGTRLTVV.

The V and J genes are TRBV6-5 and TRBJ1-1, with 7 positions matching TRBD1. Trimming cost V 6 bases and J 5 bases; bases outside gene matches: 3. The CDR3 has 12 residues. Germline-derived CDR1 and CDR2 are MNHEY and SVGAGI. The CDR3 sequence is CASSPGGTEAFF. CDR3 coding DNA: TGTGCCAGCAGCCCAGGGGGTACTGAAGCTTTCTTT.

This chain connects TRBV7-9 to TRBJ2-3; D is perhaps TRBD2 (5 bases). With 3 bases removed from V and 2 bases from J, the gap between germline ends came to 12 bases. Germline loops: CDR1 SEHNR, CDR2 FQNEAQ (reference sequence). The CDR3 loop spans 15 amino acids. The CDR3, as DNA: TGTGCCAGCAGCTTTCTCCGAGACTACACAGATACGCAGTATTTT. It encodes CASSFLRDYTDTQYF.

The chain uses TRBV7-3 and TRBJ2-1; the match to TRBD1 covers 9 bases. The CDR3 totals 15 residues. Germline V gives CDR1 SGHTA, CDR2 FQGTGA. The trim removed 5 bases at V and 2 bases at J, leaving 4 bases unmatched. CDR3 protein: CASSLDRGTYNEQFF. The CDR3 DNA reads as TGTGCCAGCAGCCTCGACAGGGGGACCTACAATGAGCAGTTCTTC.

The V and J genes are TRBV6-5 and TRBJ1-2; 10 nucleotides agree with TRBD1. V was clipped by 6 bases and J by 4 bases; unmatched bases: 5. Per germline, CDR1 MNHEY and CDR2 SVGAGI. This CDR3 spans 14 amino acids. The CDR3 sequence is CASRPDRGVYGYTF. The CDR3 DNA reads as TGTGCCAGCAGACCGGACAGGGGGGTCTATGGCTACACCTTC.

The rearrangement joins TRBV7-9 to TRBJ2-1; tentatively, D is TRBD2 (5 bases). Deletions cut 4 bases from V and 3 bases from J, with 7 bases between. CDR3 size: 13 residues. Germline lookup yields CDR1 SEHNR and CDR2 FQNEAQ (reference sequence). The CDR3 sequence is CASSYSVYNEQFF. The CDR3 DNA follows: TGTGCCAGCAGCTATAGCGTCTACAATGAGCAGTTCTTC.

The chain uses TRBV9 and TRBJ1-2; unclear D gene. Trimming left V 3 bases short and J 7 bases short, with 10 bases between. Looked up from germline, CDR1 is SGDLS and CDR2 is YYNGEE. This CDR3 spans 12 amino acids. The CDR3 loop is CASSASGGGYTF. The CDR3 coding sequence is TGTGCCAGCAGCGCCTCAGGTGGTGGCTACACCTTC.

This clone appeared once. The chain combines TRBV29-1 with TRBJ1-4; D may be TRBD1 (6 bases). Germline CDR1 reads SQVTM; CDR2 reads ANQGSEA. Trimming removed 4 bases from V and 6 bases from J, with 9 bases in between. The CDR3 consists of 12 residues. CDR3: CSVVAGDEKLFF. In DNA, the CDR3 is TGCAGCGTTGTTGCAGGGGATGAAAAACTGTTTTTT.

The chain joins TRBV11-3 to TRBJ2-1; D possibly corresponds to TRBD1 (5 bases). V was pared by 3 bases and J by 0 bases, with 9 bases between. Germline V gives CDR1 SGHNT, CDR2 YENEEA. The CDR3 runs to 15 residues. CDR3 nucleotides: TGTGCCAGCAGCTTTGGGGCTAGCTCCTACAATGAGCAGTTCTTC. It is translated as CASSFGASSYNEQFF.

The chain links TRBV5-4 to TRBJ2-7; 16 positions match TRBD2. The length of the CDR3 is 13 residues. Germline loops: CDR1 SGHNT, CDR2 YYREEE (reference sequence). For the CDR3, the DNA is TGTGCCAGCAGCGAAGGGACTAGCGGGAGGGAATGGGTC. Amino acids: CASSEGTSGREWV.

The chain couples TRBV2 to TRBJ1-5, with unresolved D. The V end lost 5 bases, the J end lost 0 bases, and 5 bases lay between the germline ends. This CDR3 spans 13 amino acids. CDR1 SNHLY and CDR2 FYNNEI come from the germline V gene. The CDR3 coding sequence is TGTGCCAGCAGTACAGATAGCAATCAGCCCCAGCATTTT. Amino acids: CASSTDSNQPQHF.

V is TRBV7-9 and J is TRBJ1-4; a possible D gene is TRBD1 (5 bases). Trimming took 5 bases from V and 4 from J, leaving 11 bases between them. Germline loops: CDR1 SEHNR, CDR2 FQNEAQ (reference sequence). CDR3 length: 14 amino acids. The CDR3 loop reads CASSRRQHNEKLFF. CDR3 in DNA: TGTGCCAGCAGCCGCCGACAGCATAATGAAAAACTGTTTTTT.

The CDR3 region is CASSPAFRGLGETQYF. The DNA of the CDR3 is TGTGCCAGCAGCCCAGCCTTCAGGGGATTAGGAGAGACCCAGTACTTC. V gene TRBV7-2 combines with J gene TRBJ2-5; perhaps TRBD1 as D (6 bases). CDR1 SGHTA and CDR2 FQGNSA come from the germline V gene. V shed 5 bases and J shed 4 bases, with 20 bases lying between them. The CDR3 is 16 residues long.

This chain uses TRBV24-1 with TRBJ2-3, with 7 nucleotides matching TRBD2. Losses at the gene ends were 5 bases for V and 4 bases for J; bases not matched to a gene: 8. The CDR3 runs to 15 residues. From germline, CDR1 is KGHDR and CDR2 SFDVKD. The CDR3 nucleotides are TGTGCCACCAGTGTGGGAGGGAAGGAGGCAGATACGCAGTATTTT. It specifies CATSVGGKEADTQYF.

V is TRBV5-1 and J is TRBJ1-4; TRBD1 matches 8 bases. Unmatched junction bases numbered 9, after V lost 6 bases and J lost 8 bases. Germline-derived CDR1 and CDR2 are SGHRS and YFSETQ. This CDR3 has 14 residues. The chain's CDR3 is CASTGGQGGEKLFF. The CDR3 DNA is TGCGCCAGCACGGGAGGACAGGGAGGGGAAAAACTGTTTTTT.